One and the same sample provided the 8 T cell receptor beta chains below, sequenced in a study of T cell responses to AZD1222 COVID-19 vaccine. TCRdb's table, derived via immunoSEQ multiplex PCR, lists solely in-frame clones and lacks some. The sample has almost 70,000 clones, 70% to 90% seen once; the top ten hold about 23%. Material: peripheral blood, obtained 28 days after the second AZD1222 dose. The receptors shown here come from an adult who received the AZD1222 COVID-19 vaccine.

This chain links TRBV19 with TRBJ2-3; D ambiguous. Trimming left V 6 bases short and J 2 bases short, with 12 bases between. This CDR3 has 14 amino acids. Germline CDR1 LNHDA, CDR2 SQIVND (reference sequence). The chain's CDR3 is CASRSIEYTDTQYF. As DNA, the CDR3 is TGTGCCAGTAGGTCGATTGAGTACACAGATACGCAGTATTTT.

This clone turned up a few times. The chain uses TRBV20-1 and TRBJ2-1; the D is unclear. This CDR3 contains 10 residues. Between the trimmed V and J ends, which lost 0 bases and 15 bases, there was a span of 9 bases. The germline gives CDR1 DFQATT, CDR2 SNEGSKA (reference sequence). The CDR3 coding sequence is TGCAGTGCTAGAGAAAGGACCGTGTTCTTC. Protein: CSARERTVFF.

This rearrangement joins TRBV5-4 to TRBJ1-2, with D tentatively TRBD1 (6 bases). The V gene's germline CDR1 is SGHNT and CDR2 YYREEE (reference sequence). V lost 1 base to trimming and J lost 7 bases, with 11 bases between them. The CDR3 loop spans 13 amino acids. This CDR3 is CASSLRGAGGYTF. The CDR3 bases are TGTGCCAGCAGCTTGAGGGGGGCCGGTGGCTACACCTTC.

V gene TRBV7-9 combines with J gene TRBJ1-5; TRBD1 matches at 7 bases. Losses at the gene ends were 1 base for V and 3 bases for J; bases not matched to a gene: 3. This CDR3 contains 15 residues. Germline V gene data show CDR1 as SEHNR and CDR2 as FQNEAQ (reference sequence). In DNA form, the CDR3 reads TGTGCCAGCAGCTTAGGGACAGGTTTCAATCAGCCCCAGCATTTT. It yields the protein CASSLGTGFNQPQHF.

CDR3 nucleotides: TGTGCCAGCTCACCAAATGGAGGCTATGGCTACACCTTC. Residues: CASSPNGGYGYTF. J is TRBJ1-2 and V is TRBV18, with no clear D. The V end lost 2 bases, the J end lost 4 bases, and 8 bases lay between the germline ends. This CDR3 has 13 residues. Germline lookup yields CDR1 KGHSH and CDR2 LQKENI.

The gene calls are TRBV12-3 or TRBV12-4 and TRBJ2-5; unclear D gene. The CDR3 has 11 residues. The V end lost 3 bases, the J end lost 1 base, and 0 bases lay between the germline ends. The CDR3 loop reads CASSFQETQYF. CDR3 nucleotides: TGTGCCAGCAGTTTCCAAGAGACCCAGTACTTC.

This chain uses TRBV6-2 or TRBV6-3 with TRBJ2-5, with D unresolved. V was pared by 3 bases and J by 7 bases, with 6 bases between. The CDR3 covers 11 residues. Germline V gene data show CDR1 as MNHEY and CDR2 as SVGEGT. CDR3 DNA sequence: TGTGCCAGCAGTTATGTTGGGACCCAGTACTTC. Amino acid sequence: CASSYVGTQYF.

This clone was counted only a few times. The gene calls are TRBV9 and TRBJ2-5; possible D gene TRBD1, 6 bases. The CDR3 spans 16 residues. In germline, CDR1 is SGDLS, CDR2 YYNGEE. V was cut by 0 bases and J by 5 bases, with 17 bases left in between. The CDR3 is CASSVGGRWSTETQYF. CDR3 DNA: TGTGCCAGCAGCGTAGGGGGGCGGTGGTCGACGGAGACCCAGTACTTC.